This TCR beta chain emerged from a study of T cell responses to AZD1222 COVID-19 vaccine. TCRdb keeps only in-frame clones here, not all; method: immunoSEQ multiplex PCR. This table has some 99,000 clones, 88% appearing once. The germline V gene encodes CDR1 GTSNPN and CDR2 SVGIG (reference sequence). Trimming took 5 bases from V and 5 from J, leaving 15 bases between them. This CDR3 comprises 13 residues. Pooling of second doses given at about 4 or about 12 weeks was done. Source: peripheral blood, taken 28 days after the second AZD1222 dose. The chain couples TRBV30 to TRBJ1-2; no firm D call. The clonotype comes from an adult who received the AZD1222 COVID-19 vaccine. The CDR3 reads CAWELEAEYGYTF. The CDR3 nucleotides are TGTGCCTGGGAACTAGAGGCCGAGTATGGCTACACCTTC. Based on the CDR3 plus reference TRBV30 and TRBJ1-2, the full variable domain is SQTIHQWPATLVQPVGSPLSLECTVEGTSNPNLYWYRQAAGRGLQLLFYSVGIGQISSEVPQNLSASRPQDRQFILSSKKLLLSDSGFYLCAWELEAEYGYTFGSGTRLTVV.